The 21 T cell receptor beta chains below were found in one sample sequenced in a study of blood T cell repertoires in COVID-19. The table came from immunoSEQ multiplex PCR; TCRdb's copy has only in-frame clones and leaves some out. The repertoire consists of 95,000 to 150,000 clones, with approximately 68% occurring once and the leading ten covering roughly 2.2%. The sample consisted of peripheral blood. All receptors derive from an older woman with acute or convalescent COVID-19.

In its sample, this clone was seen a few times. For the CDR3, the DNA is TGTGCCAGAAGCTTGAGCCGGGACAGGGGCTACGAGCAGTACTTC. Its translation: CARSLSRDRGYEQYF. The chain recombines TRBV7-5 with TRBJ2-7; the table calls TRBD1, which could not be checked here. TRBV7-5 is noted as a pseudogene. This CDR3 has 15 amino acids.

This clone has only a few counts. This chain uses TRBV28 with TRBJ2-7; tentatively, D is TRBD2 (5 bases). V lost 2 bases and J 0 bases, leaving 11 bases between the germline ends. Germline V lookup: CDR1 MDHEN, CDR2 SYDVKM. This CDR3 spans 15 amino acids. The CDR3 is CASSLTSGDSYEQYF. The CDR3 DNA reads as TGTGCCAGCAGTTTAACTTCCGGGGACTCCTACGAGCAGTACTTC.

The V gene is TRBV7-8, the J gene TRBJ1-1; 7 bases match TRBD1. This CDR3 is built from 13 residues. CDR1 is SGHVS and CDR2 is FQNEAQ in the germline V gene. V lost 5 bases and J lost 5; bases outside the gene matches: 5. The CDR3 DNA is TGTGCCAGCAGCCAGGGGGGGGTAACTGAAGCTTTCTTT. Amino acid sequence: CASSQGGVTEAFF.

The chain has TRBV7-2 and TRBJ2-5; 7 positions match TRBD1. CDR1 and CDR2 (germline): SGHTA, FQGNSA. J lost 8 bases, V lost 1 base, and 7 bases had no gene match. The CDR3 totals 14 residues. CDR3 bases: TGTGCCAGCAGCTTAGGACAGGGTTCGCTCACCCAGTACTTC. Amino acids: CASSLGQGSLTQYF.

The chain combines TRBV4-1 with TRBJ2-1, with 8 bases aligning to TRBD2. The CDR3 is 17 residues long. After removal of 5 bases from V and 1 base from J, the junction contained 10 bases not matched to a gene. CDR1 and CDR2 (germline): MGHRA, YSYEKL. CDR3 DNA sequence: TGCGCCAGCAGCAGAGACTTAGCGGGGCTTTCCTACAATGAGCAGTTCTTC. Translated: CASSRDLAGLSYNEQFF.

The count of this clone is one. V is TRBV6-2 or TRBV6-3 and J is TRBJ2-1; 9 bases align to TRBD1. Trimming took 2 bases from V and 1 from J; bases not matched to a gene: 6. The V gene's germline CDR1 is MNHEY and CDR2 SVGEGT. The length of the CDR3 is 17 residues. CDR3 residues: CASSYPWTGVSYNEQFF. The CDR3 nucleotides are TGTGCCAGCAGTTACCCCTGGACAGGGGTATCCTACAATGAGCAGTTCTTC.

The chain is built from TRBV5-1 and TRBJ1-1, with D maybe TRBD1 (5 bases). Looked up from germline, CDR1 is SGHRS and CDR2 is YFSETQ. CDR3 size: 14 residues. V was clipped by 0 bases and J by 1 base, with 7 bases between them. The CDR3 nucleotides read TGCGCCAGCAGCTTGGAGGGGTGGAACACTGAAGCTTTCTTT. Amino acid sequence: CASSLEGWNTEAFF.

This chain links TRBV19 with TRBJ1-2; 9 bases match TRBD1. The junction had 1 base not matched to a gene; V was cut back by 3 bases and J by 2 bases. Germline CDR1 LNHDA, CDR2 SQIVND (reference sequence). This CDR3 contains 14 residues. In DNA form, the CDR3 reads TGTGCCAGTAGTATGGGGACAGGGAACTATGGCTACACCTTC. Its protein product is CASSMGTGNYGYTF.

This sequence joins TRBV20-1 and TRBJ1-5; weak D call: TRBD1 (6 bases). This CDR3 is built from 16 residues. CDR1 is DFQATT, CDR2 SNEGSKA, per germline (reference sequence). Trimming cost V 3 bases and J 0 bases, with 15 bases left between them. The chain's CDR3 is CSASSIWTDSNQPQHF. As DNA, the CDR3 is TGCAGTGCTAGTAGTATTTGGACAGATAGCAATCAGCCCCAGCATTTT.

The chain is built from TRBV7-6 and TRBJ2-7; 9 bases line up with TRBD1. The CDR3 is made up of 16 amino acids. The ends lost 1 base at V and 6 bases at J; junction bases unmatched: 10. CDR1 is SGHVS, CDR2 FNYEAQ, per germline. The CDR3 DNA reads as TGTGCCAGCAGCTTAGGGGGACAGGGAAATCTGGGCGAGCAGTACTTC. As protein: CASSLGGQGNLGEQYF.

The chain employs TRBV6-5 and TRBJ2-5; 8 bases are a match to TRBD2. After removal of 2 bases from V and 5 bases from J, the junction contained 1 base not matched to a gene. CDR3 size: 13 residues. From germline, CDR1 is MNHEY and CDR2 SVGAGI. CDR3 protein: CASSYGGGETQYF. The CDR3 bases are TGTGCCAGCAGTTACGGCGGGGGGGAGACCCAGTACTTC.

The V call is TRBV27, the J call TRBJ2-7, with 11 bases that match TRBD2. The V gene's germline CDR1 is MNHEY and CDR2 SMNVEV (reference sequence). The V and J ends lost 6 bases and 3 bases, in that order; junction bases with no gene match: 4. CDR3 length equals 14 residues. The CDR3, as DNA: TGTGCCAGCAGCTCCGGGACTAGCGGCTACGAGCAGTACTTC. Protein sequence: CASSSGTSGYEQYF.

The chain recombines TRBV6-5 with TRBJ2-7; D is unresolved. Per the germline V gene, CDR1 is MNHEY and CDR2 is SVGAGI. V was shortened by 7 bases and J by 3 bases, with 13 bases between the two germline ends. The CDR3 contains 13 residues. The CDR3 reads CASTSVLNYEQYF. DNA of the CDR3: TGTGCCAGCACGTCGGTGCTAAACTACGAGCAGTACTTC.

The V call is TRBV19, the J call TRBJ1-1, with 8 bases identical to TRBD1. After removal of 6 bases from V and 5 bases from J, the junction contained 8 bases not matched to a gene. Germline values: CDR1 LNHDA, CDR2 SQIVND (reference sequence). The CDR3 is 14 residues long. Written as DNA, the CDR3 is TGTGCCAGTAGGGGGGGGACAGGCCAAACTGAAGCTTTCTTT. This encodes CASRGGTGQTEAFF.

The chain uses TRBV9 and TRBJ2-5; 8 nucleotides align to TRBD1. There are 15 residues in the CDR3. Trimming took 0 bases from V and 5 from J; bases not matched to a gene: 6. The germline V gene has CDR1 SGDLS and CDR2 YYNGEE. The chain's CDR3 is CASSVGQGLLETQYF. The DNA for the CDR3 is TGTGCCAGCAGCGTAGGACAGGGGCTATTGGAGACCCAGTACTTC.

The sample holds one count of this clone. The genes are TRBV6-5 and TRBJ1-2, with a possible D match to TRBD1 (6 bases). The germline gives CDR1 MNHEY, CDR2 SVGAGI. This CDR3 is built from 15 residues. The V gene lost 7 bases and the J gene lost 7 bases, with 22 bases spanning the gap. The CDR3 DNA reads as TGTGCCAGCACCACCCTCCAGGGGCGAATAGGTGGCTACACCTTC. It is translated as CASTTLQGRIGGYTF.

J is TRBJ1-2 and V is TRBV28; no definite D call. The CDR3 runs to 14 residues. Germline loops: CDR1 MDHEN, CDR2 SYDVKM. The ends were cut back, 2 bases at V and 8 bases at J, with 15 bases in the middle. The CDR3 DNA sequence: TGTGCCAGCAGTTTACGATCAAGAGGGTTAGGCTACACCTTC. Translated, it gives CASSLRSRGLGYTF.

This rearrangement joins TRBV2 to TRBJ2-3; D is uncertain. The CDR3 is 14 amino acids. The V gene lost 4 bases and the J gene lost 4 bases, with 12 bases spanning the gap. Germline V gives CDR1 SNHLY, CDR2 FYNNEI. The CDR3 is CASSVPSLADTQYF. The CDR3 DNA sequence: TGTGCCAGCAGTGTACCTAGTTTAGCAGATACGCAGTATTTT.

The chain combines TRBV5-6 with TRBJ1-3, with D unresolved. Trimming pared 4 bases from V and 4 bases from J, leaving 18 bases between. The CDR3 runs to 16 residues. CDR1 and CDR2 from the germline V gene are SGHDT and YYEEEE. This CDR3 reads CASSRTPTLSGNTIYF. The DNA for the CDR3 is TGTGCCAGCAGCAGAACGCCTACACTATCCGGAAACACCATATATTTT.

This sequence joins TRBV13 and TRBJ2-5, with no clear D. CDR1 PRHDT and CDR2 FYEKMQ come from the germline V gene (reference sequence). The CDR3 loop spans 15 amino acids. Trimming removed 0 bases at V and 1 base at J, with 9 bases between. In DNA form, the CDR3 reads TGTGCCAGCAGCTTAGGGACAAAACTCCAAGAGACCCAGTACTTC. As protein: CASSLGTKLQETQYF.

In its sample, this clone was seen a few times. This chain connects TRBV10-2 to TRBJ2-2, with a weak D call TRBD1 (5 bases). The V and J ends lost 3 bases and 3 bases respectively, with 5 bases between them. Germline V gene data show CDR1 as WSHSY and CDR2 as SAAADI. This CDR3 comprises 13 residues. In DNA, the CDR3 is TGCGCCAGCAGTGACAGGGACACCGGGGAGCTGTTTTTT. Translation gives CASSDRDTGELFF.